The next 27 T cell receptor beta chains were all read from a single sample in a study of vaccination and CD4 T cells after COVID-19. These receptors lack a known antigen. Cultured CD4+ T cell DNA was sequenced using the Oncomine TCR Beta short-read assay. TCRdb reprocessed the PCR reads with MiXCR, giving one entry per CDR3 protein. This sample has about 15,000 distinct CDR3 sequences, with nearly 35% found just once. As to treatment: approximately nine-day PBMC culture with coronavirus spike peptide pools or control peptides (ViraFEST assay). The sample consisted of cultured CD4+ T cells from blood. The receptors stem from a human donor with COVID-19.

The chain links TRBV2 to TRBJ2-7, with 10 nucleotides matching TRBD1. Germline V CDR1 and CDR2: SNHLY, FYNNEI. This CDR3 is built from 13 residues. V gave up 4 bases and J gave up 8 bases; unmatched junction bases: 5. CDR3 amino acids: CASSGTGGSKQYF. CDR3 in DNA: TGTGCCAGCAGTGGGACAGGGGGTAGTAAGCAGTACTTC.

This clonotype was observed a few times. V is TRBV7-2 and J is TRBJ1-1; D is possibly TRBD1 (6 bases). The CDR3 consists of 15 residues. CDR1 is SGHTA and CDR2 is FQGNSA in the germline V gene. Trimming took off 4 bases at V and 10 bases at J, with 22 bases between the two ends. The CDR3 reads CASSYGGPTGLGAFF. The DNA for the CDR3 is TGTGCCAGCAGCTATGGGGGGCCGACAGGACTTGGAGCTTTCTTT. The variable domain in full, with the rest retrieved from reference TRBV7-2 and TRBJ1-1, is GAGVSQSPSNKVTEKGKDVELRCDPISGHTALYWYRQSLGQGLEFLIYFQGNSAPDKSGLPSDRFSAERTGGSVSTLTIQRTQQEDSAVYLCASSYGGPTGLGAFFGQGTRLTVV.

This clonotype occurred a few times. This chain uses TRBV30 with TRBJ2-5, with TRBD2 identical over 16 bases. Trimming removed 4 bases from V and 4 bases from J; junction bases left unmatched: 6. This CDR3 spans 16 amino acids. Germline CDR1 is GTSNPN and CDR2 is SVGIG (reference sequence). In nucleotides, the CDR3 is TGTGCCTGGAACTCCGGGACTAGCGGGGGGGCAGAGACCCAGTACTTC. Its protein product is CAWNSGTSGGAETQYF.

This clonotype showed up just a few times. V usage is TRBV6-5 and J usage is TRBJ1-1, with no clear D. The V end was cut by 2 bases, the J end by 1 base, with 11 bases between. Germline-derived CDR1 and CDR2 are MNHEY and SVGAGI. This CDR3 contains 15 residues. Written as DNA, the CDR3 is TGTGCCAGCAGTTACCGGGGTTTGGGGAACACTGAAGCTTTCTTT. Translated, it gives CASSYRGLGNTEAFF.

V gene TRBV18 combines with J gene TRBJ2-2, with D maybe TRBD1 (6 bases). The germline V gene has CDR1 KGHSH and CDR2 LQKENI. V was clipped by 1 base and J by 6 bases, with 15 bases between them. CDR3 length equals 16 residues. The CDR3 is CASSPLSRGGAGELFF. CDR3 coding DNA: TGTGCCAGCTCACCACTGTCCAGGGGTGGCGCCGGGGAGCTGTTTTTT.

This clonotype has a handful of counts. The chain carries TRBV20-1 and TRBJ2-5; D not certain. The V and J ends lost 6 bases and 5 bases respectively, with 13 bases between them. CDR1 and CDR2 from the germline V gene are DFQATT and SNEGSKA (reference sequence). The CDR3 contains 12 residues. The CDR3: CSAPPREETQYF. For the CDR3, the DNA is TGCAGTGCGCCCCCCCGTGAGGAGACCCAGTACTTC.

The chain uses TRBV30 and TRBJ1-6; possibly TRBD1 for D (5 bases). CDR3 length equals 13 residues. CDR1 is GTSNPN and CDR2 is SVGIG in the germline V gene (reference sequence). Trimming took off 3 bases at V and 7 bases at J, with 10 bases between the two ends. CDR3 nucleotide sequence: TGTGCCTGGAGCGGGGGAGGAAATTCACCCCTCCACTTT. Translated, it gives CAWSGGGNSPLHF.

This clonotype was found once. The CDR3 region is CASSSGQGSTDTQYF. The CDR3 nucleotides read TGTGCCAGCAGCTCCGGACAGGGTAGCACAGATACGCAGTATTTT. The V gene is TRBV7-3, the J gene TRBJ2-3, with TRBD1 matching 8 bases. The CDR3 has 15 residues. V trimming: 4 bases; J trimming: 0 bases; junction bases outside the gene matches: 3. Germline assignment: CDR1 SGHTA and CDR2 FQGTGA.

This clonotype has just a few counts. J is TRBJ1-1 and V is TRBV11-3; perhaps TRBD1 as D (5 bases). Between the trimmed V and J ends, which lost 5 bases and 10 bases, there was a span of 17 bases. Germline V gene lookup returns CDR1 SGHNT and CDR2 YENEEA. CDR3 length: 13 amino acids. As DNA, the CDR3 is TGTGCCAGCAGCCTGAGGGCAGGGAAAGGAGCTTTCTTT. Translated, it gives CASSLRAGKGAFF.

The chain uses TRBV7-6 and TRBJ2-6, with a possible D match to TRBD2 (7 bases). CDR1 and CDR2 from the germline V gene are SGHVS and FNYEAQ. V dropped 2 bases and J dropped 0 bases, with 14 bases sitting between them. The CDR3 is 18 amino acids. The CDR3 DNA reads as TGTGCCAGCAGCTTACCGGCGGGGGCCGACTCTGGGGCCAACGTCCTGACTTTC. This translates into CASSLPAGADSGANVLTF.

The chain uses TRBV27 and TRBJ2-7; 7 positions agree with TRBD2. The CDR3 consists of 16 residues. The trim removed 4 bases at V and 2 bases at J, leaving 11 bases unmatched. CDR1 is MNHEY and CDR2 is SMNVEV in the germline V gene (reference sequence). For the CDR3, the DNA is TGTGCCAGCAGTTCATCTAGTATAAGCGGGGCCTACGAGCAGTACTTC. This encodes CASSSSSISGAYEQYF.

This clonotype is classed as medium-sized. The chain is built from TRBV6-1 and TRBJ2-5; 8 positions match TRBD2. The V segment lost 4 bases and the J segment 5 bases; nucleotides outside the gene matches: 6. CDR3 length: 14 amino acids. Germline-derived CDR1 and CDR2 are MNHNS and SASEGT. CDR3 amino acids: CASSAGLVLETQYF. The CDR3 coding sequence is TGTGCCAGCAGTGCGGGACTAGTTCTGGAGACCCAGTACTTC.

V and J are TRBV7-9 and TRBJ2-3, with 13 bases identical to TRBD2. Germline loops: CDR1 SEHNR, CDR2 FQNEAQ (reference sequence). This CDR3 has 14 residues. J gave up 3 bases and V 9 bases, and 3 bases lay outside the gene matches. CDR3 in DNA: TGTGCCAGAACTAGCGGGGGGGCGACAGATACGCAGTATTTT. This encodes CARTSGGATDTQYF.

This clonotype has only a few counts. CDR3 region: CAWSRQGVHEQYF. Written as DNA, the CDR3 is TGTGCCTGGAGTCGACAGGGAGTACACGAGCAGTACTTC. The V gene is TRBV30, the J gene TRBJ2-7, with 7 bases lining up with TRBD1. CDR3 length: 13 amino acids. With V trimmed by 2 bases and J by 5 bases, 6 bases remained unmatched. Germline lookup yields CDR1 GTSNPN and CDR2 SVGIG (reference sequence).

In its sample, this clonotype was seen a few times. The chain recombines TRBV20-1 with TRBJ1-1; the D is unclear. This CDR3 is 13 amino acids long. From germline, CDR1 is DFQATT and CDR2 SNEGSKA (reference sequence). V was shortened by 0 bases and J by 1 base, with 6 bases between the two germline ends. CDR3 nucleotide sequence: TGCAGTGCTAGAGATTCCCGGAACACTGAAGCTTTCTTT. Amino acid sequence: CSARDSRNTEAFF.

The chain couples TRBV18 to TRBJ1-2; 10 bases fit TRBD1. The CDR3 consists of 15 residues. Unmatched junction bases numbered 3, after V lost 3 bases and J lost 2 bases. Germline assignment: CDR1 KGHSH and CDR2 LQKENI. The CDR3 DNA is TGTGCCAGCTCACCCGCGGGACAGGGGAACTATGGCTACACCTTC. Translated: CASSPAGQGNYGYTF.

The V and J genes are TRBV19 and TRBJ2-2; TRBD2 matches at 8 bases. The CDR3 consists of 14 residues. Germline CDR1 is LNHDA and CDR2 is SQIVND (reference sequence). The J segment lost 1 base and the V segment lost 5 bases, leaving 0 bases of the junction unmatched. This CDR3 reads CASSLAGNTGELFF. DNA of the CDR3: TGTGCCAGTAGTCTAGCGGGGAACACCGGGGAGCTGTTTTTT.

V gene TRBV20-1 combines with J gene TRBJ2-5; weak D call: TRBD1 (6 bases). The CDR3 runs 14 residues. Germline CDR1 is DFQATT and CDR2 is SNEGSKA (reference sequence). Trimming pared 5 bases from V and 5 bases from J, leaving 18 bases between. Here the CDR3 reads CSAPNRVRGETQYF. The CDR3 DNA sequence: TGCAGTGCTCCGAACAGGGTCCGAGGGGAGACCCAGTACTTC.

This clonotype was counted only a few times. The chain links TRBV7-2 to TRBJ1-1; D possibly corresponds to TRBD1 (6 bases). The germline gives CDR1 SGHTA, CDR2 FQGNSA. Trimming removed 1 base from V and 1 base from J, with 16 bases in between. This CDR3 region has 17 residues. The CDR3 region has the DNA TGTGCCAGCAGCTTAGGAACAGGGCGGGGTACGAACACTGAAGCTTTCTTT. It is translated as CASSLGTGRGTNTEAFF.

The chain carries TRBV7-2 and TRBJ1-2; TRBD1 is a possible D gene (5 bases). With 0 bases removed from V and 7 bases from J, the gap between germline ends came to 9 bases. Germline V gives CDR1 SGHTA, CDR2 FQGNSA. The CDR3 length is 13 residues. The CDR3 spells CASSLAGVGGYTF. The DNA for the CDR3 is TGTGCCAGCAGCTTAGCAGGGGTGGGTGGCTACACCTTC.

V gene TRBV20-1 combines with J gene TRBJ1-1; TRBD1 aligns across 9 bases. The CDR3 runs to 15 residues. Germline CDR1 and CDR2: DFQATT and SNEGSKA (reference sequence). J lost 1 base, V lost 0 bases, and 3 bases had no gene match. CDR3 loop: CSARDWGQGNTEAFF. CDR3 DNA: TGCAGTGCTAGAGACTGGGGACAGGGGAACACTGAAGCTTTCTTT.

The J gene is TRBJ2-7, the V gene TRBV12-5; no firm D call. V gave up 1 base and J gave up 4 bases, with 11 bases separating them. The CDR3 sequence is 14 residues long. CDR1 and CDR2 (germline): LGHNT, FRNRAP. The CDR3: CASGLAENLYEQYF. The CDR3 DNA reads TGTGCTAGTGGTTTGGCCGAAAACCTTTACGAGCAGTACTTC.

V is TRBV11-3 and J is TRBJ2-2; a possible D gene is TRBD1 (5 bases). Germline CDR1 is SGHNT and CDR2 is YENEEA. The CDR3 length is 12 residues. V gave up 5 bases and J gave up 7 bases, with 8 bases separating them. The CDR3 DNA sequence: TGTGCCAGCAGCAGTAGGGGCGGGGAGCTGTTTTTT. It translates to CASSSRGGELFF.

This rearrangement joins TRBV5-5 to TRBJ2-3, with D uncertain. Germline values: CDR1 SGHKS, CDR2 YYEKEE (reference sequence). The CDR3 runs to 14 residues. V lost 0 bases, J lost 4 bases, and 9 bases lay in between. In DNA, the CDR3 is TGTGCCAGCAGCTTGGCGGGCAGTTCAGATACGCAGTATTTT. The encoded protein is CASSLAGSSDTQYF.

The chain is built from TRBV6-1 and TRBJ1-5, with 7 positions matching TRBD1. Trimming took 6 bases from V and 2 from J; bases not matched to a gene: 4. From germline, CDR1 is MNHNS and CDR2 SASEGT. This CDR3 comprises 14 residues. CDR3 nucleotide sequence: TGTGCCAGCAGCCAAAGGGGGCGCAATCAGCCCCAGCATTTT. Translated, it gives CASSQRGRNQPQHF.

The chain joins TRBV5-1 to TRBJ2-2, with unresolved D. In germline, CDR1 is SGHRS, CDR2 YFSETQ. With 4 bases removed from V and 2 bases from J, the gap between germline ends came to 15 bases. The CDR3 totals 16 residues. The CDR3 spells CASSLWAEKNTGELFF. In nucleotides, the CDR3 is TGCGCCAGCAGCCTGTGGGCCGAAAAAAACACCGGGGAGCTGTTTTTT.

This clonotype has a handful of counts. The rearrangement uses TRBV2 and TRBJ1-4, with 8 bases identical to TRBD1. Per germline, CDR1 SNHLY and CDR2 FYNNEI. Unmatched junction bases numbered 5, after V lost 6 bases and J lost 8 bases. CDR3 length: 13 residues. The DNA of the CDR3 is TGTGCCAGCAGGGGGACAGGTAGAGAAAAACTGTTTTTT. This sequence encodes CASRGTGREKLFF.